The present T cell receptor (beta chain) was sequenced within a study of T-cell reconstitution after alpha-beta-depleted transplantation in children. Study findings and constraints: A year had passed since transplant, and T-cell counts and diversity by then came mostly from newly produced T cells.

In this sample, this clonotype turned up many times. Its antigen is unknown. Per germline, CDR1 SEHNR and CDR2 FQNEAQ (reference sequence). The CDR3 sequence is 16 residues long. The V gene end was trimmed by 2 bases and the J gene end by 9 bases; junction bases not matched to a gene: 8. This sample's TCRbeta library carried unique molecular identifier barcodes. TCRdb processed the PCR reads anew with MiXCR; each CDR3 protein has one entry. Of approximately 15,000 distinct CDR3 sequences listed, 7.7% are singletons. The sequenced sample was PBMCs, mostly from graft donor cells, obtained 60 days after TCRalphabeta/CD19-depleted stem cell transplant. This clonotype was obtained from a boy in the first two years of life who had a stem cell transplant for Wiskott-Aldrich syndrome, so the T cells may come from the graft donor. This sequence joins TRBV7-9 and TRBJ2-2, with TRBD2 identical over 11 bases. CDR3 DNA: TGTGCCAGCAGCTTACCGGGACTAGCGGCCCCCCGGGAGCTGTTTTTT. Translation: CASSLPGLAAPRELFF.